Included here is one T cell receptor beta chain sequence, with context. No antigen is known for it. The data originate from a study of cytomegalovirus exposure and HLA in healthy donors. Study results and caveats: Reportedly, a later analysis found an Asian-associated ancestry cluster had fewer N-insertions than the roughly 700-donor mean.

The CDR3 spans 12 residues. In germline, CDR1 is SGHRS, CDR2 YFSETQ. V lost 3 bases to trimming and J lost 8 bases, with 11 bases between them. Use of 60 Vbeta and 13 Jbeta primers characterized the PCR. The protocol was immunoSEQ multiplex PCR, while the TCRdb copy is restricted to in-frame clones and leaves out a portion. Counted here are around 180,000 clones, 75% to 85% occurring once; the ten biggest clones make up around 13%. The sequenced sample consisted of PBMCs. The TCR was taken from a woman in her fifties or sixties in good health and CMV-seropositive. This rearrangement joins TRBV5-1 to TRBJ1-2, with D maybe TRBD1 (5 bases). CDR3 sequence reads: CASSSGLWGYTF. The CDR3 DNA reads TGCGCCAGCAGCTCGGGACTCTGGGGCTACACCTTC.